This TCR beta chain was captured in a study of blood T cell repertoires in COVID-19. In the study overall: Sample material is recorded as cDNA or gDNA derived from T cells, B-cell-depleted T cells, or PBMCs.

To note about this clone: Other DNA sequences in this sample translate to the same CDR3.

Patients at the Seattle site were enrolled during active infection and followed longitudinally. Study processing details: Estimated nucleated cell counts came from reference gene primer amplification. Sequenced by immunoSEQ multiplex PCR; TCRdb stores in-frame clones only, minus some. That table gives V, J and clone size, and the DNA gave D and trimming. The data hold hundreds of thousands of clones, with 86% observed a single time. Trimming took 3 bases from V and 1 from J, leaving 9 bases between them. CDR3 size: 14 residues. CDR1 KGHSH and CDR2 LQKENI come from the germline V gene. The chain employs TRBV18 and TRBJ2-5, with D hard to call. Sequenced material: peripheral blood. This TCR came from a woman in her sixties with COVID-19, enrolled during active disease. CDR3 amino acids: CASSPPSLQETQYF. CDR3 bases: TGTGCCAGCTCACCGCCGTCACTCCAAGAGACCCAGTACTTC. Complete variable domain (other parts from reference TRBV18 and TRBJ2-5): NAGVMQNPRHLVRRRGQEARLRCSPMKGHSHVYWYRQLPEEGLKFMVYLQKENIIDESGMPKERFSAEFPKEGPSILRIQQVVRGDSAAYFCASSPPSLQETQYFGPGTRLLVL.